This TCR beta chain was profiled in a study of CD8 T cells in Susac syndrome. V shed 5 bases, J shed 5 bases, and the junction held 3 bases outside the gene matches. Germline V CDR1 and CDR2: DFQATT, SNEGSKA (reference sequence). This CDR3 is built from 12 residues. Reverse transcription used about 0.45 to 1 ug RNA and random hexamers. TCRdb fed the immunoSEQ multiplex PCR reads into MiXCR, producing one record per CDR3 protein. The sample contains some 160,000 distinct CDR3 sequences, 85% to 95% of which appear only once. CD8+ and CD4+ T cells were negatively isolated; TEMRA cells were FACS-enriched.

This rearrangement joins TRBV20-1 to TRBJ2-5; TRBD2 matches at 9 bases. The specimen sequenced was CD4+ T cells from PBMCs. The sequence derives from a human donor with Susac syndrome. CDR3 amino acids: CSAPSGAETQYF. As DNA, the CDR3 is TGCAGTGCTCCTAGCGGGGCGGAGACCCAGTACTTC.